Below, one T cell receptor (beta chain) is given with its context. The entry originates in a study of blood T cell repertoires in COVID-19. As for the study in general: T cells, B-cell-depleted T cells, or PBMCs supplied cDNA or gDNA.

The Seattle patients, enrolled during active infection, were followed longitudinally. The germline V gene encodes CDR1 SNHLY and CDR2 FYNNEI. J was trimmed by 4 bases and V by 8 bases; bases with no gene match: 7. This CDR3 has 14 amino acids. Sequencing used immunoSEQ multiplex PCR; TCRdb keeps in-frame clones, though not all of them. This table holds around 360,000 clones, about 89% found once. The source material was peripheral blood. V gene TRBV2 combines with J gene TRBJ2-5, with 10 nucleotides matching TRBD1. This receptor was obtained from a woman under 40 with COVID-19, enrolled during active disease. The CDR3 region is CASRQGAGGETQYF. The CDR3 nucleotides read TGTGCCAGCCGACAGGGGGCGGGGGGAGAGACCCAGTACTTC. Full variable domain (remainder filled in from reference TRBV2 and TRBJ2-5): EPEVTQTPSHQVTQMGQEVILRCVPISNHLYFYWYRQILGQKVEFLVSFYNNEISEKSEIFDDQFSVERPDGSNFTLKIRSTKLEDSAMYFCASRQGAGGETQYFGPGTRLLVL.